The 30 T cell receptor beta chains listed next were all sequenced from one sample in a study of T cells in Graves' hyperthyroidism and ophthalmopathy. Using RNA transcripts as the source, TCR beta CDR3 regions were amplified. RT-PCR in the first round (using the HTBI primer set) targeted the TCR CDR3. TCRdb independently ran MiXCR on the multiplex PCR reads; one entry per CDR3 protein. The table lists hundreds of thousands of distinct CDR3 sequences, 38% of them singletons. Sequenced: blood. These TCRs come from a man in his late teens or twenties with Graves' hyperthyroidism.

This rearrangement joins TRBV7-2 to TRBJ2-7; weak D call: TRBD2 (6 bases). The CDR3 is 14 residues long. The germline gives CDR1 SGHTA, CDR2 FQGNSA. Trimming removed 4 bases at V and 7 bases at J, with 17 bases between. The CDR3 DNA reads TGTGCCAGCAGCTGGAGGGGTGTCACCGGGGAGCAGTACTTC. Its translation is CASSWRGVTGEQYF. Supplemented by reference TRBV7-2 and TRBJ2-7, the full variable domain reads GAGVSQSPSNKVTEKGKDVELRCDPISGHTALYWYRQSLGQGLEFLIYFQGNSAPDKSGLPSDRFSAERTGGSVSTLTIQRTQQEDSAVYLCASSWRGVTGEQYFGPGTRLTVT.

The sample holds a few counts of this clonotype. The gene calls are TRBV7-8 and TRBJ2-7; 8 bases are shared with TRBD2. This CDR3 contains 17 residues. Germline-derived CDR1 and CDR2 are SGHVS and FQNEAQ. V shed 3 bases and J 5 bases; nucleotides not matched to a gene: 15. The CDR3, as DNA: TGTGCCAGCAGCTTCCCAGAAGGTGCCAGCGGGAGCCACGAGCAGTACTTC. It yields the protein CASSFPEGASGSHEQYF.

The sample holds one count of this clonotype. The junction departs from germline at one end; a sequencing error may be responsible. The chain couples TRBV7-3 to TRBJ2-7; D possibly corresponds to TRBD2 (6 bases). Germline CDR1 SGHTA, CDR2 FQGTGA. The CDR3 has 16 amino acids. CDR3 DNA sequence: TGCGCCAGCAGCCAAGAAGGACCGGGAGTCCCCTACGAGCAGTACTTC. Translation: CASSQEGPGVPYEQYF.

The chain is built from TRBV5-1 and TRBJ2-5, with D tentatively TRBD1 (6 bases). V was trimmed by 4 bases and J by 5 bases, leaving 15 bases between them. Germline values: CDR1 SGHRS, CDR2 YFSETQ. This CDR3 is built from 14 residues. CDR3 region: CASSRGHQVETQYF. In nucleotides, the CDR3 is TGCGCCAGCAGCAGGGGACACCAAGTCGAGACCCAGTACTTC.

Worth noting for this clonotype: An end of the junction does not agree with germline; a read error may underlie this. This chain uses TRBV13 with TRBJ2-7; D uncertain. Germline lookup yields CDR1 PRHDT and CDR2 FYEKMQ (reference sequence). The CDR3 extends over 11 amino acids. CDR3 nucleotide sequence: TGTGCCAGCAGTGGAAGTTACGAGCAGCACTTC. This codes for CASSGSYEQHF.

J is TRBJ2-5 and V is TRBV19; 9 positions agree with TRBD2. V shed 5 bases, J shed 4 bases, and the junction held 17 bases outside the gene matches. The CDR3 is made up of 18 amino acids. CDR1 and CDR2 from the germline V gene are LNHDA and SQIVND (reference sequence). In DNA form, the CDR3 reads TGTGCCAGTAGTGAGACCCCCAGGGTAGCGGGAGTACGAGAGACCCAGTACTTC. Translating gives CASSETPRVAGVRETQYF.

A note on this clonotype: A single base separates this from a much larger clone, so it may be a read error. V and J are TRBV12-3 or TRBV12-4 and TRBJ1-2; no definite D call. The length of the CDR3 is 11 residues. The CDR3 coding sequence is TGTGCCGGCAGCTCCGACGGCGGCTACACCTTC. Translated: CAGSSDGGYTF.

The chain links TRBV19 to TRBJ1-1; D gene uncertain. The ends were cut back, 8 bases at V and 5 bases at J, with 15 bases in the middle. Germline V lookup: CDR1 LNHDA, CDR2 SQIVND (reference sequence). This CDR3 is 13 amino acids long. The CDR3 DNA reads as TGTGCCAGTCGGTATGGGCGGGGAACTGAAGCTTTCTTT. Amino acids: CASRYGRGTEAFF.

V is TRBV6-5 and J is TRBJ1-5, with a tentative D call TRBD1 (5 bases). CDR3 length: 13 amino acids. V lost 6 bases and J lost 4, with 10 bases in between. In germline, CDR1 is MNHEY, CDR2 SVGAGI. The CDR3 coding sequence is TGTGCCAGCAGATTCTCAGGGAATCAGCCCCAGCATTTT. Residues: CASRFSGNQPQHF.

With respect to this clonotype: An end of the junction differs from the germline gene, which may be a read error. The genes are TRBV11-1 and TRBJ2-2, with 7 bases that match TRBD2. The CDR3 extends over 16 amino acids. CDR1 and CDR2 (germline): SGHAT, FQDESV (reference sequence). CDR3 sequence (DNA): TGTGCCAGCAGCTTAGAACTGGCGGGAGCTGACGGGGAGCTGTCTTTT. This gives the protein CASSLELAGADGELSF.

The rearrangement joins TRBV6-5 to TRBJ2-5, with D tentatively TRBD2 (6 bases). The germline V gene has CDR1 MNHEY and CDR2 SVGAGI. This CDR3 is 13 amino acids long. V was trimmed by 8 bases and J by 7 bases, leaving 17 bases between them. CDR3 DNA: TGTGCCAGCTACCCGCAGGGACTCGCGACCCAGTACTTC. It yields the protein CASYPQGLATQYF.

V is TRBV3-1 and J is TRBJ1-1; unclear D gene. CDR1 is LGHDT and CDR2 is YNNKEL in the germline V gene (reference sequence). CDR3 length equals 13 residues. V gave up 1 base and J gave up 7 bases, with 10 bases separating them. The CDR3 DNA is TGTGCCAGCAGCCAAGTTTCAGCTCTTGAAGCTTTCTTT. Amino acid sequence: CASSQVSALEAFF.

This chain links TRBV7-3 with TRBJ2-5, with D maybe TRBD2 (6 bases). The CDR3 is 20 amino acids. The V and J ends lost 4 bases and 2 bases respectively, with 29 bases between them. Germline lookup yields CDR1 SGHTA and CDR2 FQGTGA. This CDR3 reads CASSSEIGVLGLRTQETQYF. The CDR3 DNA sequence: TGTGCCAGCAGCTCCGAAATCGGGGTCTTGGGACTGCGGACTCAAGAGACCCAGTACTTC. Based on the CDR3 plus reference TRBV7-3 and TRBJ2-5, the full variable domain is GAGVSQTPSNKVTEKGKYVELRCDPISGHTALYWYRQSLGQGPEFLIYFQGTGAADDSGLPNDRFFAVRPEGSVSTLKIQRTERGDSAVYLCASSSEIGVLGLRTQETQYFGPGTRLLVL.

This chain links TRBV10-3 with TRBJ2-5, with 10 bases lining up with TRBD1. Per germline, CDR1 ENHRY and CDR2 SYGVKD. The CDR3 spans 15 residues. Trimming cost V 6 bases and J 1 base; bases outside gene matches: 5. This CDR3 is CAISRGQGIQETQYF. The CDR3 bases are TGTGCCATCAGCCGGGGACAGGGGATCCAAGAGACCCAGTACTTC.

This chain's CDR3 is CASSRQTSHGYTF. Written as DNA, the CDR3 is TGTGCCAGCAGTCGACAGACTTCCCATGGCTACACCTTC. The chain recombines TRBV12-3 or TRBV12-4 with TRBJ1-2, with a weak D call TRBD1 (5 bases). Deletions cut 5 bases from V and 6 bases from J, with 13 bases between. CDR3 length: 13 residues.

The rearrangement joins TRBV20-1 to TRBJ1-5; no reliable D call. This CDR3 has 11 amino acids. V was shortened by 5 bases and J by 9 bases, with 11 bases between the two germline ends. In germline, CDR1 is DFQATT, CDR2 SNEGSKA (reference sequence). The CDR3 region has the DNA TGCAGTGCTTCCCCGGGAGGGCCCCAGCATTTT. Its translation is CSASPGGPQHF.

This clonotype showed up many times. The CDR3 nucleotides are TGTGCCAGCAGTGAATCTAACGTAGCCGGGGAGCTGTTTTTT. Protein: CASSESNVAGELFF. V usage is TRBV2 and J usage is TRBJ2-2; D gene unclear. This CDR3 has 14 amino acids. V was pared by 2 bases and J by 6 bases, with 10 bases between. CDR1 and CDR2 from the germline V gene are SNHLY and FYNNEI.

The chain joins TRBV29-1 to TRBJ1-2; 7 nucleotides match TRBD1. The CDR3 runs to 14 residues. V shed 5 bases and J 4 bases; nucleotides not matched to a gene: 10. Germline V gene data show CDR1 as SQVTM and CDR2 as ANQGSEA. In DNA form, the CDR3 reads TGCAGCGTTTGGGACGCAGGGGGATCCTATGGCTACACCTTC. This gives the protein CSVWDAGGSYGYTF.

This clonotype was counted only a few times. CDR3 residues: CASSIFTGTGDYGYTF. The CDR3 DNA sequence: TGTGCCAGTAGTATCTTTACCGGGACAGGGGACTATGGCTACACCTTC. The V and J genes are TRBV19 and TRBJ1-2; 10 nucleotides agree with TRBD1. This CDR3 has 16 amino acids. Germline assignment: CDR1 LNHDA and CDR2 SQIVND (reference sequence). Germline trimming cut 3 bases from V and 3 bases from J; bases unmatched to any gene: 7.

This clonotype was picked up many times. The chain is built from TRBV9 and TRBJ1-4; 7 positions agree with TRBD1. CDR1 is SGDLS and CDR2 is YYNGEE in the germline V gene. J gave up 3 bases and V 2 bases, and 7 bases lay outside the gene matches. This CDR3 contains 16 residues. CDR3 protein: CASSVSTGTANEKLFF. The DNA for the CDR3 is TGTGCCAGCAGCGTTTCCACCGGGACAGCTAATGAAAAACTGTTTTTT.

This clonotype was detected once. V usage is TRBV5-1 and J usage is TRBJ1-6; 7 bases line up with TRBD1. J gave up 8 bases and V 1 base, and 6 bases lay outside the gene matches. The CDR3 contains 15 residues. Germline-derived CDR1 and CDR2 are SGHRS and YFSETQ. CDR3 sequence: CASSLQGEADSPLHF. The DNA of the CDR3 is TGCGCCAGCAGCTTGCAGGGGGAGGCCGATTCACCCCTCCACTTT.

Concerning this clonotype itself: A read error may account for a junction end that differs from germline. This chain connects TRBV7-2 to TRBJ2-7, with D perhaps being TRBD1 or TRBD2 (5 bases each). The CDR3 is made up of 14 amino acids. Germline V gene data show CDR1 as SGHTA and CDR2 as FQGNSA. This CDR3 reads CASSWGLGDDEQYF. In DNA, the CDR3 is TGCGCCAGCAGCTGGGGGTTGGGGGACGACGAGCAGTACTTC.

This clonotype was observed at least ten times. CDR3 DNA sequence: TGTGCCAGCAGTCTAGTTCCAGGGGAGGGGGAGCAGTACTTC. It codes for CASSLVPGEGEQYF. V and J are TRBV2 and TRBJ2-7, with TRBD2 as a possible D gene (7 bases). This CDR3 contains 14 residues. Germline lookup yields CDR1 SNHLY and CDR2 FYNNEI. V was trimmed by 5 bases and J by 7 bases, leaving 18 bases between them.

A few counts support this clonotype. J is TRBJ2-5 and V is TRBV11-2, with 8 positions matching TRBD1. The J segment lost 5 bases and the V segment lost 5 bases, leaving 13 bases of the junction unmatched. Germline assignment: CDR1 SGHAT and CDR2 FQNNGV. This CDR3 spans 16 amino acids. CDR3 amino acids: CASSTPHRGWEETQYF. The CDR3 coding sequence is TGTGCCAGCAGCACCCCTCACAGGGGGTGGGAGGAGACCCAGTACTTC.

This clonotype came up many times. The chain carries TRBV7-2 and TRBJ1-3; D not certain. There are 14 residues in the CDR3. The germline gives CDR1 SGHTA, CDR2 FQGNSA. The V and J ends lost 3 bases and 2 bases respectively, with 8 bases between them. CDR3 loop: CASSLARAGNTIYF. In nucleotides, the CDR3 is TGTGCCAGCAGCTTGGCAAGGGCTGGAAACACCATATATTTT. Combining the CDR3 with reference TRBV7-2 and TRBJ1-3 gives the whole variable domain GAGVSQSPSNKVTEKGKDVELRCDPISGHTALYWYRQSLGQGLEFLIYFQGNSAPDKSGLPSDRFSAERTGGSVSTLTIQRTQQEDSAVYLCASSLARAGNTIYFGEGSWLTVV.

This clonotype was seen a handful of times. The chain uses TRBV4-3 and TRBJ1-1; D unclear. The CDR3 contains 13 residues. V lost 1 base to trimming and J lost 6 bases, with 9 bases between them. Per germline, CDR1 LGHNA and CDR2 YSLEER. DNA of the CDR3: TGCGCCAGCAGCCAAGGACCTAACCCTGAAGCTTTCTTT. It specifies CASSQGPNPEAFF.

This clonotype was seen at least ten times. In nucleotides, the CDR3 is TGTGCCAGCATCCTCTCTGGGGCCAACGTCCTGACTTTC. It codes for CASILSGANVLTF. The J gene is TRBJ2-6, the V gene TRBV13; no clear D. Germline lookup yields CDR1 PRHDT and CDR2 FYEKMQ (reference sequence). The CDR3 spans 13 residues. Trimming removed 7 bases at V and 0 bases at J, with 4 bases between.

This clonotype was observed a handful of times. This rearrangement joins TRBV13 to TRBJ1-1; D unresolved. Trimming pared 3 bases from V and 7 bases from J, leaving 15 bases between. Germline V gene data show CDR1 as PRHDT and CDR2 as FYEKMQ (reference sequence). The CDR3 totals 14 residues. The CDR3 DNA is TGTGCCAGCAGCTTCGGCGGGGAGAGGGTTGAAGCTTTCTTT. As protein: CASSFGGERVEAFF.

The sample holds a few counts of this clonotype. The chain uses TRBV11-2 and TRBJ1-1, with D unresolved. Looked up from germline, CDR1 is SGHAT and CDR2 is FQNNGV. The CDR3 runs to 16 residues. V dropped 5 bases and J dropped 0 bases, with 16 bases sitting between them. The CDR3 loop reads CASSPRTDFMNTEAFF. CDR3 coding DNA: TGTGCCAGCAGCCCTCGGACGGATTTTATGAACACTGAAGCTTTCTTT.

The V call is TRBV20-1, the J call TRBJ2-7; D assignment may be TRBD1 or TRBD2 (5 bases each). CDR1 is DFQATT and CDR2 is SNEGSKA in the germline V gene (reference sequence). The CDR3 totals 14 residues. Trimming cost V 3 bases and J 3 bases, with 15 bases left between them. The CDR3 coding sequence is TGCAGTGCTAGGAGGGGTAGCCGAGTCTACGAGCAGTACTTC. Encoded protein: CSARRGSRVYEQYF.